The present T cell receptor delta chain was sequenced within a study of human gamma delta and Vdelta1 T cells. V lost 4 bases to trimming and J lost 7 bases; unmatched junction nucleotides: 28. The CDR3 sequence is 21 residues long. The germline CDR1 and CDR2 sequences are TSWWSYY and QGS. TCRdb reanalysed the PCR reads with CATT. This sample carries approximately 630 delta-chain clones, 11% of them seen once, and the ten largest clones take around 83%. The sequenced sample consisted of differentiated CD27- Vdelta1 gamma-delta T cells from blood. The sequence derives from a human donor in good health. The chain carries TRDV1 and TRDJ1; 9 bases are shared with TRDD3. CDR3 DNA: TGTGCTCTTGGGGGAGTCTACTGGGGGAGAAGAGAGACCTTTACCTTGGGTAAACTCATCTTT. Amino acid sequence: CALGGVYWGRRETFTLGKLIF.